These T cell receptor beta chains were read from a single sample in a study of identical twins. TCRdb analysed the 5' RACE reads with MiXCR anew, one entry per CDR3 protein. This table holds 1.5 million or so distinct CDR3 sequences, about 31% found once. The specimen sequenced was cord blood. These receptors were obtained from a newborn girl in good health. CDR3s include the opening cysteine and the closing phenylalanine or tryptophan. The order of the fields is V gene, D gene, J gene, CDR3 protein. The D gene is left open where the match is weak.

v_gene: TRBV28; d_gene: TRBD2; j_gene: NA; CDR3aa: CASSSQGLAGSGITYEQYF
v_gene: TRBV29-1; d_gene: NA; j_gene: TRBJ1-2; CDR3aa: CSVRDVGANYGYTF
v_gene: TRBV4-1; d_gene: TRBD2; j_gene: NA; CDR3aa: CASGQFPSGSSYNEQYF
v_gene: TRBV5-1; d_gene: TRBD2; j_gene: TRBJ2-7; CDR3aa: CASSSSSGILEQYF
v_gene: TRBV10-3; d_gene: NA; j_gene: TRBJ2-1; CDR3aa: CAISGVYNEQFF
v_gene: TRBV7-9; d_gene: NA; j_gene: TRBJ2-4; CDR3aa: CASSPRQPIAKNIQYF
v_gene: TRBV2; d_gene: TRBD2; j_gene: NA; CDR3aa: CATNQGLAGFQETQYF
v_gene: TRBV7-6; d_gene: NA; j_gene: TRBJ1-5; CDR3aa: CASSQGNANGNQPQHF
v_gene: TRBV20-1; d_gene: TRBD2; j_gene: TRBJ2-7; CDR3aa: CSARLSGESYEQYF
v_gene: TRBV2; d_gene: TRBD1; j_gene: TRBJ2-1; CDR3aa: CASSEPGGNNEQFF
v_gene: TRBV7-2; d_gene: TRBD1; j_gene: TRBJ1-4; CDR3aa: CASRPWDRANEKLFF
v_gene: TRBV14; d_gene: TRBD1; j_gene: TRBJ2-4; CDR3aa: CASSQSDRPPFNEQYF
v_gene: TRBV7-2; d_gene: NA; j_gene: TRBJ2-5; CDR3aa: CASSLAVSLQETQYF
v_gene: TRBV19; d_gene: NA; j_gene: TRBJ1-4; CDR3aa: CASSIPRRSEAEKLFF